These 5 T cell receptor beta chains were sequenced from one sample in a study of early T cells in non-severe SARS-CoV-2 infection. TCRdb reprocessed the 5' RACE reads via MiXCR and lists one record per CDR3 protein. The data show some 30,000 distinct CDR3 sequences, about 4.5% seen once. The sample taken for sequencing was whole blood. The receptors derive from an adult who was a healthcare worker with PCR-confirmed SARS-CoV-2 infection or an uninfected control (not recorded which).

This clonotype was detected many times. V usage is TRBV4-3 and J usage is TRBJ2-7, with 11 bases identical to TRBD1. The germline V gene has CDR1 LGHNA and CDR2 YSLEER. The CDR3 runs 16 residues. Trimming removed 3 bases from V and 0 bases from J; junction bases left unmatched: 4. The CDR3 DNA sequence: TGCGCCAGCAGCCATGACGGGACAGGGGGCTCCTACGAGCAGTACTTC. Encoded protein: CASSHDGTGGSYEQYF.

CDR3 bases: TGTGCCAGCAGCCAAGGTCCAGGGGGAGTCTTCGAGCAGTACTTC. Translation: CASSQGPGGVFEQYF. The chain uses TRBV4-2 and TRBJ2-7; 7 positions match TRBD1. CDR3 length: 15 amino acids. The V gene's germline CDR1 is LGHNA and CDR2 YNFKEQ. V trimming: 1 base; J trimming: 6 bases; junction bases outside the gene matches: 9.

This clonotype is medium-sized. CDR3 region: CAISESRGQGDEAFF. DNA of the CDR3: TGTGCCATCAGTGAGTCGAGGGGACAGGGCGATGAAGCTTTCTTT. This chain joins TRBV10-3 and TRBJ1-1; 9 bases line up with TRBD1. V shed 0 bases and J 7 bases; nucleotides not matched to a gene: 6. Germline V gene lookup returns CDR1 ENHRY and CDR2 SYGVKD. The CDR3 runs 15 residues.

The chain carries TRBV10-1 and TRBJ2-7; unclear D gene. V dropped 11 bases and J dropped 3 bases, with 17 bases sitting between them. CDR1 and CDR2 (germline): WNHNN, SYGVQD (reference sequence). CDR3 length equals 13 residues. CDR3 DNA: TGCGCCTACCGGGCCACGGAGTACTACGAGCAGTACTTC. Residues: CAYRATEYYEQYF.

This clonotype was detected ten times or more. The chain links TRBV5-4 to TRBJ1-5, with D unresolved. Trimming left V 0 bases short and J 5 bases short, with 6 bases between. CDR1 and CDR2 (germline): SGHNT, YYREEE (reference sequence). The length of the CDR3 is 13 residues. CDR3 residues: CASSLDSDQPQHF. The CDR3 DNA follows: TGTGCCAGCAGCTTGGACAGCGATCAGCCCCAGCATTTT.